One and the same sample provided the 19 T cell receptor beta chains below, sequenced in a study of T-cell reconstitution after alpha-beta-depleted transplantation in children. Preparation of the TCRbeta library was carried out with unique molecular identifiers. From the PCR reads, TCRdb called clonotypes with MiXCR, one entry per CDR3 protein. The sample has about 580,000 distinct CDR3 sequences, about 21% seen once. The sequencing used PBMCs, mostly from graft donor cells, collected 360 days after TCRalphabeta/CD19-depleted stem cell transplant. Every receptor here comes from a boy in the first two years of life who had a stem cell transplant for acute myeloid leukemia, so the T cells may come from the graft donor.

This clonotype was counted a few times. This rearrangement joins TRBV7-8 to TRBJ2-5; the D gene is possibly TRBD2 (6 bases). The CDR3 contains 16 residues. Germline-derived CDR1 and CDR2 are SGHVS and FQNEAQ. The V end was cut by 1 base, the J end by 1 base, with 13 bases between. Written as DNA, the CDR3 is TGTGCCAGCAGCTTAGTTCTGGCGGGGCCCCAAGAGACCCAGTACTTC. The encoded protein is CASSLVLAGPQETQYF.

This clonotype occurred many times. The V gene is TRBV6-5, the J gene TRBJ2-7, with TRBD2 identical over 7 bases. This CDR3 has 19 amino acids. V dropped 2 bases and J dropped 2; count of bases not matched to a gene: 18. Looked up from germline, CDR1 is MNHEY and CDR2 is SVGAGI. The CDR3 sequence: CASSYGPLPRGGRAYEQYF. DNA of the CDR3: TGTGCCAGCAGTTACGGCCCGTTACCTCGAGGAGGGAGGGCCTACGAGCAGTACTTC.

This clonotype was counted between two and nine times. The chain recombines TRBV12-3 or TRBV12-4 with TRBJ2-7; TRBD1 or TRBD2 may be the D gene (6 bases each). V lost 6 bases to trimming and J lost 2 bases, with 20 bases between them. The CDR3 is 16 residues long. CDR3 amino acids: CASSTPGAHRPYEQYF. For the CDR3, the DNA is TGTGCCAGCAGCACTCCGGGGGCCCACCGACCCTACGAGCAGTACTTC.

In its sample, this clonotype was seen a few times. The V call is TRBV20-1, the J call TRBJ1-6, with D hard to call. The germline CDR1 and CDR2 sequences are DFQATT and SNEGSKA (reference sequence). V was shortened by 2 bases and J by 7 bases, with 12 bases between the two germline ends. The CDR3 is 14 residues long. The CDR3 sequence: CSARRVYSNSPLHF. The CDR3 DNA is TGCAGTGCTAGACGGGTTTACAGCAATTCACCCCTCCACTTT.

A few counts support this clonotype. The rearrangement links TRBV5-6 to TRBJ2-3, with D perhaps given as TRBD1 or TRBD2 (6 bases each). This CDR3 comprises 15 residues. V shed 1 base and J shed 1 base, with 10 bases lying between them. CDR1 and CDR2 from the germline V gene are SGHDT and YYEEEE. CDR3 protein: CASSLWGAGTDTQYF. In nucleotides, the CDR3 is TGTGCCAGCAGCTTGTGGGGGGCGGGCACAGATACGCAGTATTTT.

J is TRBJ2-2 and V is TRBV12-3 or TRBV12-4; D unresolved. The CDR3 length is 17 residues. The V end lost 3 bases, the J end lost 4 bases, and 18 bases lay between the germline ends. The CDR3 nucleotides read TGTGCCAGCAGTTTCTCCCCCGACATTAACCCCACCGGGGAGCTGTTTTTT. It translates to CASSFSPDINPTGELFF.

This clonotype was detected ten times or more. The genes are TRBV6-5 and TRBJ2-2; perhaps D is TRBD1 or TRBD2 (5 bases each). The CDR3 has 17 amino acids. V gave up 0 bases and J gave up 3 bases, with 14 bases separating them. Germline lookup yields CDR1 MNHEY and CDR2 SVGAGI. The DNA of the CDR3 is TGTGCCAGCAGTTACTCGTCATATGGGGGACACACCGGGGAGCTGTTTTTT. It specifies CASSYSSYGGHTGELFF.

This clonotype was observed many times. The chain has TRBV3-1 and TRBJ2-5, with 7 bases fitting TRBD2. The CDR3 covers 16 residues. V lost 4 bases, J lost 2 bases, and 10 bases stayed unmatched. CDR1 is LGHDT and CDR2 is YNNKEL in the germline V gene (reference sequence). In nucleotides, the CDR3 is TGTGCCAGCAGCCCATCTGGCGGGGGAAATCAAGAGACCCAGTACTTC. It specifies CASSPSGGGNQETQYF.

This clonotype was seen a handful of times. The gene calls are TRBV20-1 and TRBJ2-2; TRBD2 is a possible D gene (6 bases). Germline CDR1 reads DFQATT; CDR2 reads SNEGSKA (reference sequence). Trimming shortened V by 0 bases and J by 3 bases, and 23 bases separated the two germline ends. The CDR3 contains 19 residues. In DNA, the CDR3 is TGCAGTGCTAGAGATATGGGGAGGACGGGGACGGGGTACACCGGGGAGCTGTTTTTT. This sequence encodes CSARDMGRTGTGYTGELFF.

This clonotype has ten or more counts. In DNA, the CDR3 is TGTGCCAGCAGTTTAGCACTTGGGGCTAGCGGGGGGTTGTACGAGCAGTACTTC. Residues: CASSLALGASGGLYEQYF. V is TRBV12-3 or TRBV12-4 and J is TRBJ2-7; 11 nucleotides align to TRBD2. CDR3 size: 18 residues. J lost 4 bases, V lost 0 bases, and 11 bases had no gene match.

The chain's CDR3 is CSAVRTGLYNEQFF. The CDR3 DNA follows: TGCAGTGCTGTCCGTACGGGGTTATACAATGAGCAGTTCTTC. The chain links TRBV20-1 to TRBJ2-1, with D tentatively TRBD2 (5 bases). Trimming removed 5 bases at V and 4 bases at J, with 15 bases between. CDR1 is DFQATT, CDR2 SNEGSKA, per germline (reference sequence). The CDR3 covers 14 residues.

The gene calls are TRBV11-1 and TRBJ2-1, with unresolved D. This CDR3 spans 18 amino acids. Trimming took 2 bases from V and 3 from J, leaving 20 bases between them. Germline CDR1 is SGHAT and CDR2 is FQDESV (reference sequence). The CDR3 sequence: CASSLLFMDPSFYNEQFF. The DNA for the CDR3 is TGTGCCAGCAGCTTATTGTTCATGGATCCCTCATTCTACAATGAGCAGTTCTTC.

This chain uses TRBV7-8 with TRBJ2-3; 9 nucleotides align to TRBD2. Unmatched junction bases numbered 13, after V lost 5 bases and J lost 4 bases. Germline V CDR1 and CDR2: SGHVS, FQNEAQ. The CDR3 length is 17 residues. In DNA, the CDR3 is TGTGCCAGCAGCCCTCCTTGGCTAGCGGGGCCTCCAGATACGCAGTATTTT. This sequence encodes CASSPPWLAGPPDTQYF.

This clonotype was counted a few times. The chain couples TRBV7-2 to TRBJ2-7, with D possibly being TRBD1 or TRBD2 (5 bases each). Trimming took off 1 base at V and 6 bases at J, with 13 bases between the two ends. This CDR3 has 14 amino acids. The germline V gene has CDR1 SGHTA and CDR2 FQGNSA. CDR3 sequence: CASSLEGWGSEQYF. CDR3 coding DNA: TGTGCCAGCAGCTTAGAGGGGTGGGGGTCCGAGCAGTACTTC.

This clonotype was detected a few times. The chain carries TRBV20-1 and TRBJ2-3; TRBD2 matches 15 bases. Germline V gene sequence: CDR1 DFQATT, CDR2 SNEGSKA (reference sequence). The CDR3 has 14 residues. DNA of the CDR3: TGCGCCCACAGGACTAGCGGGGGGGCCGATACGCAGTATTTT. Translation: CAHRTSGGADTQYF.

This clonotype showed up just a few times. V usage is TRBV2 and J usage is TRBJ2-1; 7 bases agree with TRBD1. Germline V lookup: CDR1 SNHLY, CDR2 FYNNEI. CDR3 length equals 16 residues. With 1 base clipped from V and 2 bases from J, the junction kept 5 bases outside the gene matches. CDR3 DNA: TGTGCCAGCAGTGAAGATGGGGGACAGCCCTACAATGAGCAGTTCTTC. It specifies CASSEDGGQPYNEQFF. Full variable domain (outside the CDR3, taken from reference TRBV2 and TRBJ2-1): EPEVTQTPSHQVTQMGQEVILRCVPISNHLYFYWYRQILGQKVEFLVSFYNNEISEKSEIFDDQFSVERPDGSNFTLKIRSTKLEDSAMYFCASSEDGGQPYNEQFFGPGTRLTVL.

The chain uses TRBV12-3 or TRBV12-4 and TRBJ2-7; 7 nucleotides line up with TRBD1. V lost 7 bases, J lost 4 bases, and 7 bases stayed unmatched. The CDR3 spans 13 residues. In DNA, the CDR3 is TGTGCCAGCAAGCCCAGGGGGTCGTACGAGCAGTACTTC. Amino acid sequence: CASKPRGSYEQYF.

The chain uses TRBV12-3 or TRBV12-4 and TRBJ1-3; the D is unclear. Trimming left V 6 bases short and J 4 bases short, with 16 bases between. The CDR3 extends over 15 amino acids. CDR3 amino acids: CASSPLGRKGNTIYF. The CDR3 region has the DNA TGTGCCAGCAGCCCTCTCGGGCGGAAGGGAAACACCATATATTTT.

V usage is TRBV5-1 and J usage is TRBJ2-3, with 14 bases lining up with TRBD2. After removal of 3 bases from V and 3 bases from J, the junction contained 6 bases not matched to a gene. The CDR3 sequence is 17 residues long. CDR1 SGHRS and CDR2 YFSETQ come from the germline V gene. The CDR3 reads CASSSPRTSGGTDTQYF. CDR3 coding DNA: TGCGCCAGCAGCTCCCCTCGGACTAGCGGGGGGACAGATACGCAGTATTTT.